Given below is one T cell receptor beta chain in context. The data derive from a study of blood T cell repertoires in COVID-19. Study at large: Specimens from acute and convalescent COVID-19 originated in the United States, Italy and Spain. T cells, B-cell-depleted T cells, or PBMCs supplied cDNA or gDNA.

Original methodology: Amplification of reference gene primers was used by the study to estimate nucleated cell counts. TCRdb's table, derived via immunoSEQ multiplex PCR, lists solely in-frame clones and lacks some. V and J calls and clone size are given by that table; D and trimming were obtained from the DNA. The sample consists of 99,000 or so clones, roughly 79% of them appearing once. The CDR3 totals 16 residues. The germline CDR1 and CDR2 sequences are MNHEY and SVGEGT. The J segment lost 0 bases and the V segment lost 4 bases, leaving 8 bases of the junction unmatched. V is TRBV6-2 or TRBV6-3 and J is TRBJ1-1; 7 nucleotides line up with TRBD1. The receptor comes from an elderly man with acute or convalescent COVID-19. The material sequenced was peripheral blood. The DNA of the CDR3 is TGTGCCAGCAGTTCAATTGCCGGGACAGTGAACACTGAAGCTTTCTTT. This codes for CASSSIAGTVNTEAFF.